This TCR beta chain was identified during a study of blood T cell repertoires in COVID-19. Study background: Sites across the United States, Italy and Spain contributed samples from acute and convalescent COVID-19. In each case, the material was cDNA or gDNA derived from T cells, B-cell-depleted T cells, or PBMCs.

Membership in each cohort depended on participant-reported clinical history. Some clones are missing from TCRdb's copy, which holds only in-frame ones; the method was immunoSEQ multiplex PCR. The repertoire has 150,000 to 200,000 clones, approximately 89% of them found once; the top ten carry around 0.77%. From germline, CDR1 is SGHNT and CDR2 YYREEE (reference sequence). The CDR3 has 15 residues. V gave up 4 bases and J gave up 7 bases, with 20 bases separating them. The clonotype comes from a woman aged 18-29 years who had recovered from COVID-19. The rearrangement links TRBV5-4 to TRBJ2-5, with D possibly TRBD2 on 5 matching bases. The sample comprised PBMCs or T cells enriched from blood (not recorded which). CDR3 protein: CASSPPAVGEGTQYF. The CDR3 DNA reads as TGTGCCAGCAGCCCCCCTGCGGTGGGCGAGGGGACCCAGTACTTC.